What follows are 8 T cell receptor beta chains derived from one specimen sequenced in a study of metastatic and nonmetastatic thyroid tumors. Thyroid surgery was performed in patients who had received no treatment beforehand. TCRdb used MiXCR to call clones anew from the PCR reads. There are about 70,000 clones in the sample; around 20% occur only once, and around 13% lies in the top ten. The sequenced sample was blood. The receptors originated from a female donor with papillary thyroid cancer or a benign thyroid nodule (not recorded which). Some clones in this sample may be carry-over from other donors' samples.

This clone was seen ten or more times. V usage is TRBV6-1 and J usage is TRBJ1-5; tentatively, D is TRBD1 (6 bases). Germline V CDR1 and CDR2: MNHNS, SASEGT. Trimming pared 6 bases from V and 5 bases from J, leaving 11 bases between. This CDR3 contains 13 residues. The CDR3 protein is CASRQGYDQPQHF. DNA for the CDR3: TGTGCCAGCAGACAGGGATACGATCAGCCCCAGCATTTT.

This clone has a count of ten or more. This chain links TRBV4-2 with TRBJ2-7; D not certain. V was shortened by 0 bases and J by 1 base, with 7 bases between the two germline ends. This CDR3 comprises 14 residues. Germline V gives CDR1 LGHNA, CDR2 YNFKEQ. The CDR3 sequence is CASSQEGSSYEQYF. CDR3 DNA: TGTGCCAGCAGCCAAGAGGGCAGTTCCTACGAGCAGTACTTC.

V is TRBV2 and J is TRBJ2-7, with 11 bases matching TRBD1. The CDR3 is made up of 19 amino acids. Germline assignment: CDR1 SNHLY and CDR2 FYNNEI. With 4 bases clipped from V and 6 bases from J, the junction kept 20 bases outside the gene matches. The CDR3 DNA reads TGTGCCAGCAGTGCCGGACAGGGGGCGCCCGGAGTGAGACTCGGCGAGCAGTACTTC. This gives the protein CASSAGQGAPGVRLGEQYF.

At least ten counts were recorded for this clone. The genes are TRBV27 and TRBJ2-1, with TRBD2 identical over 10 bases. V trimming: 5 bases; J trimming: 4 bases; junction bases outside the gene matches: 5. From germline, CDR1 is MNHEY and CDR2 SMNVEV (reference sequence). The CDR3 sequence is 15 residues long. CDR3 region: CASSLGLAAYNEQFF. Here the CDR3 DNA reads TGTGCCAGCAGTCTCGGACTAGCGGCGTACAATGAGCAGTTCTTC.

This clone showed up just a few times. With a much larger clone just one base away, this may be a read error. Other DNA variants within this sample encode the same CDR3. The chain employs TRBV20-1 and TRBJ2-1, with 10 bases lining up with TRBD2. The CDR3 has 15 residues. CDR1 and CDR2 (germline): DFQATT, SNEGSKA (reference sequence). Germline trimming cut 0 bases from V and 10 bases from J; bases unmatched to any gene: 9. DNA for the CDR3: TGCAGTGCTAGAGATGGGCTAGCGGGAGCGGGAGAGCAGTTCTTC. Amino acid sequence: CSARDGLAGAGEQFF.

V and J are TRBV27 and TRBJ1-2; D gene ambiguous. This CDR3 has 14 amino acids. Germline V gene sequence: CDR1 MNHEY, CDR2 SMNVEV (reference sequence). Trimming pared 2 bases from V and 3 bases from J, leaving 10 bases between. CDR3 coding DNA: TGTGCCAGCAGTTTAACGGCAGGATACTATGGCTACACCTTC. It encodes CASSLTAGYYGYTF.

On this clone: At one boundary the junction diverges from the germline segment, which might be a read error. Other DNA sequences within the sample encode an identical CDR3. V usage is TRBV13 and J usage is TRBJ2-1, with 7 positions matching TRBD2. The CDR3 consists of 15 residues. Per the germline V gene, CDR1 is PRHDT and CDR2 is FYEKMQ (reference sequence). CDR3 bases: TGTGCCAGCAGCTTAGAAGCGGGATCCGACAATGAGCAGTTTTTC. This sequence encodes CASSLEAGSDNEQFF.

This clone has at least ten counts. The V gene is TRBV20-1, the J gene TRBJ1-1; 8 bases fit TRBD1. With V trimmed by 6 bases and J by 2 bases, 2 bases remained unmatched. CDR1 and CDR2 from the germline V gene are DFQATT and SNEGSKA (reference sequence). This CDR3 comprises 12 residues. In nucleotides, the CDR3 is TGCAGTGCGCAGGGGGCTAACACTGAAGCTTTCTTT. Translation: CSAQGANTEAFF.